The 3 T cell receptor beta chains presented below share a single source sample, sequenced in a study of cytomegalovirus exposure and HLA in healthy donors. PCR used 60 Vbeta primers and 13 Jbeta primers. Clones were sequenced by immunoSEQ multiplex PCR, and TCRdb holds only the in-frame ones, with some missing. The sample has 100,000 to 150,000 clones; around 74% are singletons. Sequenced input: PBMCs. All receptors derive from a man in his sixties in good health and CMV-seropositive.

The V gene is TRBV11-1, the J gene TRBJ1-4; D is ambiguous. Trimming pared 5 bases from V and 0 bases from J, leaving 10 bases between. The CDR3 covers 15 residues. CDR1 is SGHAT, CDR2 FQDESV, per germline (reference sequence). This chain's CDR3 is CASSALGATNEKLFF. The CDR3 nucleotides are TGTGCCAGCAGCGCCCTCGGGGCAACTAATGAAAAACTGTTTTTT.

This chain connects TRBV6-1 to TRBJ2-1; 7 bases align to TRBD1. The CDR3 extends over 14 amino acids. V was pared by 7 bases and J by 3 bases, with 6 bases of the junction left unmatched. Germline values: CDR1 MNHNS, CDR2 SASEGT. CDR3 residues: CASIYRTGYNEQFF. The CDR3 bases are TGTGCCAGCATCTACAGGACAGGCTACAATGAGCAGTTCTTC.

This chain connects TRBV30 to TRBJ1-2; the D is unclear. Trimming pared 0 bases from V and 6 bases from J, leaving 17 bases between. Germline CDR1 reads GTSNPN; CDR2 reads SVGIG (reference sequence). This CDR3 is 15 amino acids long. The CDR3 nucleotides are TGTGCCTGGAGTGTACTCCAGGTGAGCCGGAATGGCTACACCTTC. It is translated as CAWSVLQVSRNGYTF.